Below, one TCR beta chain is given with its context. Sample-barcoded 5' priming and a J-beta primer mix drove a second PCR of roughly 7 to 11 cycles. Each cDNA molecule carried a tag from a template-switch adaptor that contained 12 random nucleotides. MiXCR was run by TCRdb on the 5' RACE reads, yielding one entry per CDR3 protein. Found here are fewer than 900,000 distinct CDR3 sequences, roughly 47% of them singletons; the top ten hold 20%. The data were taken from a study of blood T cells in healthy people across ages. The CDR3 consists of 16 residues. Germline V gene sequence: CDR1 MNHEY, CDR2 SMNVEV (reference sequence). J lost 7 bases, V lost 6 bases, and 12 bases had no gene match. Each sample yielded at least 6.5 million isolated PBMCs.

This TCR came from a woman aged 55-69 years in good health. Specimen: blood. The chain joins TRBV27 to TRBJ2-1, with TRBD1 identical over 10 bases. Written as DNA, the CDR3 is TGTGCCAGCAGCTACCTAGGGACAGGGGTAGGAAATGAGCAGTTCTTC. Its translation is CASSYLGTGVGNEQFF.